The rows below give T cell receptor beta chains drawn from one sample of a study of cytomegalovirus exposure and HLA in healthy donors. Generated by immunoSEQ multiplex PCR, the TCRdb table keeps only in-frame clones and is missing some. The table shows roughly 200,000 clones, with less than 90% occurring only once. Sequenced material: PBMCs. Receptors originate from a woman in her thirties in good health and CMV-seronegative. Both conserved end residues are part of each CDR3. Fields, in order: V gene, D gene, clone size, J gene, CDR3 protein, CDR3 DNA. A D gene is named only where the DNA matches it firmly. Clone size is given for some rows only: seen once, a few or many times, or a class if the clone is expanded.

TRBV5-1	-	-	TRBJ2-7	CASSPEPTGSYEQYF	TGCGCCAGCAGCCCCGAGCCTACTGGCTCCTACGAGCAGTACTTC
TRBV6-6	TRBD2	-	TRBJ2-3	CASSRLAGGFTDTQYF	TGTGCCAGCAGTAGACTAGCGGGAGGGTTCACAGATACGCAGTATTTT
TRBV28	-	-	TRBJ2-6	CASSTVSGANVLTF	TGTGCCAGCAGCACAGTCTCTGGGGCCAACGTCCTGACTTTC
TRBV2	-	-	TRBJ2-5	CASRRGEQETQYF	TGTGCCAGCCGGAGGGGAGAGCAAGAGACCCAGTACTTC
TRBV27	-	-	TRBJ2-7	CASSAYAGLSYEQYF	TGTGCCAGCAGTGCGTACGCGGGACTTTCCTACGAGCAGTACTTC
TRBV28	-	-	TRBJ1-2	CASSLRDMDGYTF	TGTGCCAGCAGTTTGAGGGACATGGACGGCTACACCTTC
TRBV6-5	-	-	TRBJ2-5	CASSQVGGPRETQYF	TGTGCCAGCAGTCAAGTCGGAGGGCCGCGGGAGACCCAGTACTTC
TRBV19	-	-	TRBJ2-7	CASSIGTGPQEQYF	TGTGCCAGTAGTATAGGAACAGGGCCCCAGGAGCAGTACTTC
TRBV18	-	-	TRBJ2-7	CASSPQRVYEQYF	TGTGCCAGCTCACCACAGCGGGTCTACGAGCAGTACTTC
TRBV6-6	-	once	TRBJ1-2	CASSYESHGSQHGYTF	TGTGCCAGCAGTTACGAAAGCCACGGGAGCCAACATGGCTACACCTTC
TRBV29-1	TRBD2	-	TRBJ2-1	CSVIRTSGNEQFF	TGCAGCGTGATCCGGACTAGCGGGAATGAGCAGTTCTTC
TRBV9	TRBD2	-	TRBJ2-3	CASSVGTLAGGSTDTQYF	TGTGCCAGCAGCGTAGGAACCCTAGCGGGAGGAAGCACAGATACGCAGTATTTT
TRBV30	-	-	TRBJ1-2	CAWSWGGGYTF	TGTGCCTGGTCGTGGGGGGGTGGCTACACCTTC
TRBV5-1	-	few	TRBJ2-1	CASSKTRDMGVGEQFF	TGCGCCAGCAGCAAAACCCGGGACATGGGGGTGGGTGAGCAGTTCTTC
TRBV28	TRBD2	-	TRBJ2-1	CASTNIARLAGEQFF	TGTGCCAGCACCAACATAGCCCGACTAGCCGGTGAGCAGTTCTTC
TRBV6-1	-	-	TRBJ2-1	CATLSASSYNEQFF	TGTGCCACTTTATCTGCTAGCTCCTACAATGAGCAGTTCTTC
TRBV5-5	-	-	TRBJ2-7	CASSLPEGREQYF	TGTGCCAGCAGCCTTCCGGAGGGTAGGGAGCAGTACTTC
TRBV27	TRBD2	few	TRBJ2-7	CASSLSYESGSGGPYEQYF	TGTGCCAGCAGTTTATCCTACGAATCGGGAAGCGGGGGGCCCTACGAGCAGTACTTC
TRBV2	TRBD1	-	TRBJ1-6	CASCSDRGFNSPLHF	TGTGCCAGCTGTTCGGACAGGGGCTTCAATTCACCCCTCCACTTT
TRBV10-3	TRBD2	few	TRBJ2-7	CAISSGADPYEQYF	TGTGCCATCAGTAGCGGGGCTGACCCTTACGAGCAGTACTTC
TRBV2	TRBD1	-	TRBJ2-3	CASRGQGRDTQYF	TGTGCCAGCAGGGGACAGGGGCGGGATACGCAGTATTTT
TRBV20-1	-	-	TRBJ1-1	CSARVGDLAFF	TGCAGTGCTAGAGTAGGGGATTTGGCTTTCTTT
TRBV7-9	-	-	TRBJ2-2	CASSESGHDTGELFF	TGTGCCAGCAGCGAGTCCGGACATGACACCGGGGAGCTGTTTTTT
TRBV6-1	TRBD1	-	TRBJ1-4	CASSDPGGTTNEKLFF	TGTGCCAGCAGTGACCCAGGGGGAACAACTAATGAAAAACTGTTTTTT
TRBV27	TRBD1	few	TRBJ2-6	CASSYLRGPGANVLTF	TGTGCCAGCAGTTACCTTAGGGGGCCTGGGGCCAACGTCCTGACTTTC
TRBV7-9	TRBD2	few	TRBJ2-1	CASSPSGRAMDEQFF	TGTGCCAGCAGCCCGAGCGGGAGGGCCATGGATGAGCAGTTCTTC
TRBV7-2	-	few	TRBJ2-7	CASSFGSTYEQYF	TGTGCCAGCAGCTTTGGGAGCACCTACGAGCAGTACTTC
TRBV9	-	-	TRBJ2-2	CASSVAHTGELFF	TGTGCCAGCAGCGTAGCTCACACCGGGGAGCTGTTTTTT
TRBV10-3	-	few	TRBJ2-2	CAISESGAEGGELFF	TGTGCCATCAGTGAGTCGGGGGCCGAAGGAGGGGAGCTGTTTTTT
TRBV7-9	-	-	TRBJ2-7	CASSFSGYEQYF	TGTGCCAGCAGCTTCTCAGGTTACGAGCAGTACTTC
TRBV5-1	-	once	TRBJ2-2	CASSWMRDAGELFF	TGCGCCAGCAGCTGGATGAGGGATGCCGGGGAGCTGTTTTTT